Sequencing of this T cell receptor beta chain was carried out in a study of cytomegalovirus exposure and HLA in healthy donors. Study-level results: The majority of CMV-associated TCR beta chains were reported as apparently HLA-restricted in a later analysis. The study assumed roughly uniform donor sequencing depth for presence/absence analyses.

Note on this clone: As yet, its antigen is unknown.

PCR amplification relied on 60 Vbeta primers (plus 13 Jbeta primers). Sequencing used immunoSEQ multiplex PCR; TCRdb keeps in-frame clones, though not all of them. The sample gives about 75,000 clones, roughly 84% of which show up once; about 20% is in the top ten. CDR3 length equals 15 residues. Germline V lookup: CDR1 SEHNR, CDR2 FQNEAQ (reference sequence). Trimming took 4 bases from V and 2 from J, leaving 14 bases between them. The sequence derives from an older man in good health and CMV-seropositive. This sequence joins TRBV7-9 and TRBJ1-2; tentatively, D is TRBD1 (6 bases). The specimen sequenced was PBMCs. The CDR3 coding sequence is TGTGCCAGCAGCTCAGGGACAACCTCCAACTATGGCTACACCTTC. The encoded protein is CASSSGTTSNYGYTF.